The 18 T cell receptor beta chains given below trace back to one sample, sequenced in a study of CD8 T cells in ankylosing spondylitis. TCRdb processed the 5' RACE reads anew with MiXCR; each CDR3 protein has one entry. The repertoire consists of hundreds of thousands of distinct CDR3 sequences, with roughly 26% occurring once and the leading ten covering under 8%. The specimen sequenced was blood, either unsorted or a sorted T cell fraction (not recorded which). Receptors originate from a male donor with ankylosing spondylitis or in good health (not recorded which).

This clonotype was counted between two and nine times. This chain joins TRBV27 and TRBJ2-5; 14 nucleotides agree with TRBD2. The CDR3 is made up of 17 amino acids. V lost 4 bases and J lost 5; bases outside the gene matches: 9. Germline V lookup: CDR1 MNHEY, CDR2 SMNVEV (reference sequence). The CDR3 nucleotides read TGTGCCAGCAGTTACCGACTAGCGGGAGGGCCGCGGGAGACCCAGTACTTC. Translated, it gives CASSYRLAGGPRETQYF.

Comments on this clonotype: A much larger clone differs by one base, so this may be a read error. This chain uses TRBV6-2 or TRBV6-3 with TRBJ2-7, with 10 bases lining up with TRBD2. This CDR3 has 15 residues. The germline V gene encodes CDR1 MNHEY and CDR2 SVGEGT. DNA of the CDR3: TGTGGCAGCATCGGACTAGCGGTGGGCTTTAGCGAGCAGTACTTC. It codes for CGSIGLAVGFSEQYF.

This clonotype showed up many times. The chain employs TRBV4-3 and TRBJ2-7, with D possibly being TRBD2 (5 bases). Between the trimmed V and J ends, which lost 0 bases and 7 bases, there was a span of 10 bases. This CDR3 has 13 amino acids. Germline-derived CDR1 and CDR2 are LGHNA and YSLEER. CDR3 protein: CASSQELRGEQYF. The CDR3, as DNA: TGCGCCAGCAGCCAAGAACTCCGGGGAGAGCAGTACTTC.

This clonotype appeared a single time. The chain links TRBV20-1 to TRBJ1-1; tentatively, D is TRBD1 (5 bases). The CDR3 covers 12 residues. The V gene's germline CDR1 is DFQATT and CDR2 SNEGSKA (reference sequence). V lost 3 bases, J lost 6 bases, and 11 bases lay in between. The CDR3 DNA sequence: TGCAGTGCTAGTAAAGGGGCCGCTGAAGCTTTCTTT. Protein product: CSASKGAAEAFF.

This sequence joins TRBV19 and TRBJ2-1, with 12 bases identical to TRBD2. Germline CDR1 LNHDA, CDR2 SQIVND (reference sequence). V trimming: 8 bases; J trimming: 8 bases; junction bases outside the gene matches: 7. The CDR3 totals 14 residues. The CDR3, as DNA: TGTGCCAGTCGACGGACTAGCGGGGTCGATGAGCAGTTCTTC. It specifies CASRRTSGVDEQFF.

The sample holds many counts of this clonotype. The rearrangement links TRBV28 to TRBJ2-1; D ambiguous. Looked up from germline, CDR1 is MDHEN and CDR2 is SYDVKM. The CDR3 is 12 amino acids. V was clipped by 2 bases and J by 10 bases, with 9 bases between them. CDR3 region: CASSLVSMEQFF. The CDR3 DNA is TGTGCCAGCAGTTTAGTCTCCATGGAGCAGTTCTTC.

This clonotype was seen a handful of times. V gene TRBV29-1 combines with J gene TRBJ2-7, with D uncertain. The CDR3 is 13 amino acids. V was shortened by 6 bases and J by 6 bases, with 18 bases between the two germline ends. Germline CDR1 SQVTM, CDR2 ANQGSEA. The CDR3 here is CSVDGPWSSEQYF. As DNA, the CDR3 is TGCAGCGTCGATGGTCCTTGGTCGAGCGAGCAGTACTTC.

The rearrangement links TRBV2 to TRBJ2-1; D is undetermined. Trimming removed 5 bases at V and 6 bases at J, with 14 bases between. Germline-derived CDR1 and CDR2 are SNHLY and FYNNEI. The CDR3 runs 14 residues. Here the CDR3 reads CASSLGPLGNEQFF. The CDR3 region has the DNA TGTGCCAGCAGTTTAGGTCCCCTAGGCAATGAGCAGTTCTTC.

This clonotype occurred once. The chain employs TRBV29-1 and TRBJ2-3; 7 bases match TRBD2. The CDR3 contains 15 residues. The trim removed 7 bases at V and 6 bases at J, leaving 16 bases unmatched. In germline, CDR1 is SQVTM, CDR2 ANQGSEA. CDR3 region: CSGTRLPQPADTQYF. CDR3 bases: TGCAGCGGGACTAGACTCCCTCAACCGGCGGATACGCAGTATTTT.

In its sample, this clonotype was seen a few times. The CDR3 spells CSYSGGSNTGELFF. The CDR3 DNA reads TGCAGCTACTCGGGCGGGAGCAACACCGGGGAGCTGTTTTTT. The chain has TRBV29-1 and TRBJ2-2; 7 bases agree with TRBD2. CDR1 and CDR2 from the germline V gene are SQVTM and ANQGSEA. Unmatched junction bases numbered 8, after V lost 8 bases and J lost 2 bases. The CDR3 loop spans 14 amino acids.

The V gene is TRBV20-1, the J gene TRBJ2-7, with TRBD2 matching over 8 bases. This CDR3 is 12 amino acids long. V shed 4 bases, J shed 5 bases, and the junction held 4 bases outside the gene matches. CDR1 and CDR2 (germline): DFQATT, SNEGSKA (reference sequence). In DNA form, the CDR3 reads TGCAGTGCTACCAGCGGGGGCCACGAGCAGTACTTC. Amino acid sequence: CSATSGGHEQYF.

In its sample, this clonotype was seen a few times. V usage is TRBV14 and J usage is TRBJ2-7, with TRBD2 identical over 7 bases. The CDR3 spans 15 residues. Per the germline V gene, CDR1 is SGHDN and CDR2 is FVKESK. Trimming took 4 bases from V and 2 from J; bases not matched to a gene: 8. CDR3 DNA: TGTGCCAGCAGCCGAGCCGGACTAGGGGCCTACGAGCAGTACTTC. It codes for CASSRAGLGAYEQYF.

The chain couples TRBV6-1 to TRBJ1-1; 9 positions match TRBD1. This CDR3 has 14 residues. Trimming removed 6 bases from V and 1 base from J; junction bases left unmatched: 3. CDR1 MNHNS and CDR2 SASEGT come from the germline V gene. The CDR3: CASRTGGENTEAFF. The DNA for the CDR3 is TGTGCCAGCAGGACAGGGGGAGAGAACACTGAAGCTTTCTTT.

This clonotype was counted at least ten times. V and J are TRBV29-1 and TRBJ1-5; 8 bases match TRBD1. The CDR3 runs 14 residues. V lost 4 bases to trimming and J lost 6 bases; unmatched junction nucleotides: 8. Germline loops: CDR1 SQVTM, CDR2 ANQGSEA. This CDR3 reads CSVGETGGSQPQHF. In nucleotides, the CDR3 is TGCAGCGTTGGAGAAACAGGGGGTAGTCAGCCCCAGCATTTT.

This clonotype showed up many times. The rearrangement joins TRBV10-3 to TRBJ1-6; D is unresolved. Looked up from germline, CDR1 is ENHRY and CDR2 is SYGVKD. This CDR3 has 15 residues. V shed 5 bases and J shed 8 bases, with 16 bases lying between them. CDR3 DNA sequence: TGTGCCATCAGTCCAGACGCCCAGCAGGATTCACCCCTCCACTTT. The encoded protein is CAISPDAQQDSPLHF.

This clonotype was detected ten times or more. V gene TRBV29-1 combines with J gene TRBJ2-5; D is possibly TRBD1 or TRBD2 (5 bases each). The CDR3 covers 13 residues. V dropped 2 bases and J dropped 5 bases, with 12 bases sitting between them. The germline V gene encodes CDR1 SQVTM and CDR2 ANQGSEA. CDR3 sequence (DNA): TGCAGCGTTGAACCCAGGGAGCGGGAGACCCAGTACTTC. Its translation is CSVEPRERETQYF.

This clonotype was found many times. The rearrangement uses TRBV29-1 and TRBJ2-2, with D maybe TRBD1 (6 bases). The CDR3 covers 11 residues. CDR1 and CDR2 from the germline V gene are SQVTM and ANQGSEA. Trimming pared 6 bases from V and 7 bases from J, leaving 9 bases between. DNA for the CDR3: TGCAGCGTACAGGGCTTCGGGGAGCTGTTTTTT. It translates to CSVQGFGELFF.

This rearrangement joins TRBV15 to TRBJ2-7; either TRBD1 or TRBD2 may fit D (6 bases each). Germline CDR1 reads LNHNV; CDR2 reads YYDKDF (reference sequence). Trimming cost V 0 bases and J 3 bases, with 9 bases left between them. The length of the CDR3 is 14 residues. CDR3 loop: CATSRDRGVYEQYF. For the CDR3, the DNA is TGTGCCACCAGCAGAGATAGGGGGGTCTACGAGCAGTACTTC.